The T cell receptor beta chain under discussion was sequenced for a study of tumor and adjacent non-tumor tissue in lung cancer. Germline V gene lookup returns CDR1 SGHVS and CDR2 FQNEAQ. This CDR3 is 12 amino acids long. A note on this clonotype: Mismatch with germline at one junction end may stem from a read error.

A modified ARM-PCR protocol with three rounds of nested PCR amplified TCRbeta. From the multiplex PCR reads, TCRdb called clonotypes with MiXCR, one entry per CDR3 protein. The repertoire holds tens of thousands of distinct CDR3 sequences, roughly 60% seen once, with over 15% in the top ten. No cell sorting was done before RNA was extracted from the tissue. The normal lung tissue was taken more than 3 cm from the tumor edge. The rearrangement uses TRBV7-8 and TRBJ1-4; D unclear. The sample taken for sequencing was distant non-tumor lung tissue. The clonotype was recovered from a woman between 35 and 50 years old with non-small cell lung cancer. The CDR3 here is CANSLDSERLFF. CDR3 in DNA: TGTGCCAACAGCTTAGACTCAGAAAGACTGTTTTTT. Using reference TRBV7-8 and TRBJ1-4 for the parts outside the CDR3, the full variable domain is GAGVSQSPRYKVAKRGQDVALRCDPISGHVSLFWYQQALGQGPEFLTYFQNEAQLDKSGLPSDRFFAERPEGSVSTLKIQRTQQEDSAVYLCANSLDSERLFFGSGTQLSVL.